These 5 T cell receptor beta chains were sequenced from one sample in a study of OX40 agonist ivuxolimab in advanced cancers. Library method: the immunoSEQ multiplex PCR assay. Sourced from immuneACCESS, this table was stored by TCRdb with only in-frame sequences that have V and J called. A share of the clones is absent; for the studies checked, an unresolved V gene accounts for under half, and the remainder has no known explanation. The sample yields approximately 67,000 clones; around nine tenths were counted once. Of the sample, 5.5% to 6% falls within the top ten clones. The specimen comprised CD4+ or CD8+ T cells sorted from blood, sampled in a trial of the OX40 agonist ivuxolimab. The receptors stem from an adult with an advanced solid tumor such as melanoma, head and neck, liver or kidney cancer.

This clone was picked up a small number of times. This chain connects TRBV4-1 to TRBJ2-1, with a possible D match to TRBD2 (5 bases). Germline CDR1 MGHRA, CDR2 YSYEKL. V was cut by 1 base and J by 0 bases, with 7 bases left in between. The CDR3 runs 15 residues. CDR3 amino acids: CASSQAGSSYNEQFF. The CDR3 coding sequence is TGCGCCAGCAGCCAAGCGGGGAGCTCCTACAATGAGCAGTTCTTC.

The J gene is TRBJ2-1, the V gene TRBV27, with a possible D match to TRBD1 (6 bases). CDR1 is MNHEY, CDR2 SMNVEV, per germline (reference sequence). V shed 4 bases and J shed 10 bases, with 11 bases lying between them. The CDR3 spans 12 residues. The DNA of the CDR3 is TGTGCCAGCAGTTCACAGGGCTGGGAGCAGTTCTTC. Amino acid sequence: CASSSQGWEQFF.

This chain uses TRBV5-6 with TRBJ2-1, with TRBD2 identical over 11 bases. Germline CDR1 and CDR2: SGHDT and YYEEEE. The CDR3 is 19 residues long. Trimming took 2 bases from V and 0 from J; bases not matched to a gene: 10. CDR3 sequence: CASSFRWLAGGLSYNEQFF. CDR3 nucleotides: TGTGCCAGCAGCTTTAGGTGGCTAGCGGGGGGCCTCTCCTACAATGAGCAGTTCTTC.

The chain recombines TRBV7-9 with TRBJ1-1; 7 bases match TRBD1. The CDR3 runs 15 residues. CDR1 and CDR2 from the germline V gene are SEHNR and FQNEAQ (reference sequence). V lost 6 bases to trimming and J lost 2 bases; unmatched junction nucleotides: 9. In DNA form, the CDR3 reads TGTGCCAGCAGACCAATAACAGGGGTAAACACTGAAGCTTTCTTT. Translation: CASRPITGVNTEAFF.

The rearrangement uses TRBV5-6 and TRBJ2-1, with D unclear. CDR3 size: 15 residues. Germline V CDR1 and CDR2: SGHDT, YYEEEE. Trimming took off 2 bases at V and 1 base at J, with 10 bases between the two ends. CDR3 DNA sequence: TGTGCCAGCAGCTTTCAACAAAGATCCTACAATGAGCAGTTCTTC. As protein: CASSFQQRSYNEQFF.